These T cell receptor beta chains were read from a single sample in a study of PD-L1 blockade in urothelial cancer. TCRdb's copy holds only in-frame clones and misses some; the assay was immunoSEQ multiplex PCR. The sample records tens of thousands of clones, 75% to 90% being singletons. The material sequenced was PBMCs, taken around atezolizumab (anti-PD-L1) treatment. These receptors originate from a man aged 55 to 70 with urothelial cancer. The CDR3 runs from the conserved cysteine through the conserved F or W. D genes are given only for firm matches. Not all rows give a size; the values are once, few, many and, for expanded clones, a class.

>TRBJ1-1|TRBV4-3|.|.
TGCGCCAGCAGCCAAGTGTTTCGGAACACTGAAGCTTTCTTT
CASSQVFRNTEAFF
>TRBJ2-3|TRBV5-1|.|.
TGCGCCAGCAGCTTGGTGAGCGCAGATACGCAGTATTTT
CASSLVSADTQYF
>TRBJ2-3|TRBV7-2|TRBD2|.
TGTGCCAGCAGCTTAGGACTAGCGCAAGATACGCAGTATTTT
CASSLGLAQDTQYF
>TRBJ2-2|TRBV28|.|.
TGTGCCAGCAGTGCCCCGGGACTGGGCACCGGGGAGCTGTTTTTT
CASSAPGLGTGELFF
>TRBJ1-5|TRBV6-1|.|few
TGTGCCAGCATCCCCAGAGGGAATCAGCCCCAGCATTTT
CASIPRGNQPQHF
>TRBJ2-7|TRBV5-1|TRBD1|.
TGCGCCAGCAGTGATCGCCCAGGGGGAGAGCAGTACTTC
CASSDRPGGEQYF
>TRBJ2-5|TRBV7-2|TRBD2|.
TGTGCCAGCAGCCCGGGGGGGCAAGAGACCCAGTACTTC
CASSPGGQETQYF
>TRBJ2-7|TRBV2|.|.
TGTGCCAGCAGTGCGGGCCAGGGTGTCCGCGAGCAGTACTTC
CASSAGQGVREQYF
>TRBJ2-5|TRBV5-4|.|.
TGTGCCAGCAGCTTGGCGGCCGGACAAGTTTTGGAGACCCAGTACTTC
CASSLAAGQVLETQYF
>TRBJ2-6|TRBV6-5|.|.
TGTGCCAGCAGTTGGGGGGTCGGGGCCAACGTCCTGACTTTC
CASSWGVGANVLTF
>TRBJ2-6|TRBV19|.|.
TGTGCCAGCGCCGGGGGCTCTGGGGCCAACGTCCTGACTTTC
CASAGGSGANVLTF
>TRBJ2-2|TRBV6-5|TRBD1|.
TGTGCCAGCAGGCCCGCTACAGGGGAAGGCGGGGAGCTGTTTTTT
CASRPATGEGGELFF
>TRBJ2-2|TRBV12-2|.|once
TGTGCAAGTCGCACCCGGGGTCCAGGACAGGGTTCCGGGGAGCTGTTTTTT
CASRTRGPGQGSGELFF
>TRBJ2-7|TRBV27|TRBD1|.
TGTGCCAGCAGGGTTCAGGGACAGGGGTACGAGCAGTACTTC
CASRVQGQGYEQYF
>TRBJ2-5|TRBV4-1|TRBD1|.
TGCGCCAGCAGCCCCTGGACAGGGTTCCTAGAGACCCAGTACTTC
CASSPWTGFLETQYF
>TRBJ2-1|TRBV10-3|TRBD2|.
TGTGCCATCAGTGAGAGCGGCGGGGGGGCCGGGTTCTTC
CAISESGGGAGFF
>TRBJ2-7|TRBV29-1|TRBD1|.
TGCAGCGTCGCGACAGGGGGCTACGAGCAGTACTTC
CSVATGGYEQYF
>TRBJ1-2|TRBV19|TRBD1|.
TGTGCCAGTAGTCCTCGACAGGGGCCGCCCGGGATCCACTATGGCTACACCTTC
CASSPRQGPPGIHYGYTF
>TRBJ1-2|TRBV27|.|.
TGTGCCAGCAGTTTTTGGGCAGGCAGCTTCTATGGCTACACCTTC
CASSFWAGSFYGYTF